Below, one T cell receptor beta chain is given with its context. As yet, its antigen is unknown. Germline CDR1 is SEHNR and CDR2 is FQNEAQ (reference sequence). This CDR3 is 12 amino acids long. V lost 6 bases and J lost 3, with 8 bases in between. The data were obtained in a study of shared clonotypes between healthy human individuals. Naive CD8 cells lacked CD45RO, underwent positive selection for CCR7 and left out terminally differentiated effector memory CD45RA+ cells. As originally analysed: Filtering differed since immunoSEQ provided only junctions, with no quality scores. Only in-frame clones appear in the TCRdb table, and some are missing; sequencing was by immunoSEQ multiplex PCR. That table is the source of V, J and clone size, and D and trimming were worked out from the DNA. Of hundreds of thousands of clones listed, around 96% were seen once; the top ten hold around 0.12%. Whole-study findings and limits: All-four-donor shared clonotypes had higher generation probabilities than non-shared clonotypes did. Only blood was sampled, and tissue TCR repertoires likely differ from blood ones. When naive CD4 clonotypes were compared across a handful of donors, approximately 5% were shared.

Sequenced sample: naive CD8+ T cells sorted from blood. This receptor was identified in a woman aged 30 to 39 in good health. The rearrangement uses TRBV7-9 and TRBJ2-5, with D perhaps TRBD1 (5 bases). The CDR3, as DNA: TGTGCCAGCAGAAAGACAGAAGAGACCCAGTACTTC. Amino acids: CASRKTEETQYF.